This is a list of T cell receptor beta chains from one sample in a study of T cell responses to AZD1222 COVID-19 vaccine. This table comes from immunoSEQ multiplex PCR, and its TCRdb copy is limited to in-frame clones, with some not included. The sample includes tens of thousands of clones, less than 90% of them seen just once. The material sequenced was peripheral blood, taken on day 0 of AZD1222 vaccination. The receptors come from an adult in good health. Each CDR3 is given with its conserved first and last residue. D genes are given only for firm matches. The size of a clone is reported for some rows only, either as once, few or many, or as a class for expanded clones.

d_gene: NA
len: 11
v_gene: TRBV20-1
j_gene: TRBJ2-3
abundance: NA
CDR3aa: CSAPKPDTQYF
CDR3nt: TGCAGTGCCCCGAAGCCAGATACGCAGTATTTT

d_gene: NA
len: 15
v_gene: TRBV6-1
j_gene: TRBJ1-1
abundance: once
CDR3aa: CASSEGEGRNTEAFF
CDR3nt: TGTGCCAGCAGTGAAGGGGAGGGGAGAAACACTGAAGCTTTCTTT

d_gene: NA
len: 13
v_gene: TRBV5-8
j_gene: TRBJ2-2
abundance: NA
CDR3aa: CASSFRDTGELFF
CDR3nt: TGTGCCAGCAGCTTTCGAGATACCGGGGAGCTGTTTTTT

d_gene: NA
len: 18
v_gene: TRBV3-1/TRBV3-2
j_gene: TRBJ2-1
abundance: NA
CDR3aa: CASSQEGRRTGRRYEQFF
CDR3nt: TGTGCCAGCAGCCAAGAAGGGAGGCGAACCGGCCGTAGGTATGAGCAGTTCTTC

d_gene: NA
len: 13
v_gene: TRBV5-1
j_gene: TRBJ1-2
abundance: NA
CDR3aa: CASSLEHQTAYTF
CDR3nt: TGCGCCAGCAGCTTGGAACATCAGACTGCCTACACCTTC

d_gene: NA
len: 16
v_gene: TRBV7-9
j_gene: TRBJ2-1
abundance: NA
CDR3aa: CASSSTVTYSYNEQFF
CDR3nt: TGTGCCAGCAGCTCGACAGTGACTTACTCCTACAATGAGCAGTTCTTC

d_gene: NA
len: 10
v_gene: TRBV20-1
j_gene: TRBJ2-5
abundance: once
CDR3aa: CSAEEETQYF
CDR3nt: TGCAGTGCTGAAGAAGAGACCCAGTACTTC

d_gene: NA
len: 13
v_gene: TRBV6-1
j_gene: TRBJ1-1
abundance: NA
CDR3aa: CASSEDSRTEAFF
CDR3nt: TGTGCCAGCAGTGAAGACTCAAGGACTGAAGCTTTCTTT

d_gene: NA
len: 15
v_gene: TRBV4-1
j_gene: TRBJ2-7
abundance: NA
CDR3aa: CASSQEWGDTHEQYF
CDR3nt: TGCGCCAGCAGCCAAGAATGGGGGGACACACACGAGCAGTACTTC

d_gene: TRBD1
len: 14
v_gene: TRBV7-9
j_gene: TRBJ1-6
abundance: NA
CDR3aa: CASSLGTGDSPLHF
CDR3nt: TGTGCCAGCAGCTTAGGGACAGGGGATTCACCCCTCCACTTT

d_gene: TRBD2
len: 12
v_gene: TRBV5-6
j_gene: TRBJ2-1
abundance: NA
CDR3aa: CASSPGLDEQFF
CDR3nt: TGTGCCAGCAGCCCGGGACTAGATGAGCAGTTCTTC

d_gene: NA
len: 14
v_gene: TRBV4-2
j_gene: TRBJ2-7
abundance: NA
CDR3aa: CASSQTRVEDEQYF
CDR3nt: TGTGCCAGCAGCCAAACAAGGGTGGAGGACGAGCAGTACTTC

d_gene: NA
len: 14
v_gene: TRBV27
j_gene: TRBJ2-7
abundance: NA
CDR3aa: CASRLQGSLREQYF
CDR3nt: TGTGCCAGCAGATTACAGGGTTCTCTACGCGAGCAGTACTTC

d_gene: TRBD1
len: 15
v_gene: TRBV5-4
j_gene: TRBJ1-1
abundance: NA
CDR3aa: CASSPIQGRNTEAFF
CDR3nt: TGTGCCAGCAGTCCTATACAGGGGCGGAACACTGAAGCTTTCTTT

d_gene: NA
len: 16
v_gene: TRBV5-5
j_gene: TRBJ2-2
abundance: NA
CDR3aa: CASSLRSDPSTGELFF
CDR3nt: TGTGCCAGCAGCTTAAGGTCGGACCCGAGCACCGGGGAGCTGTTTTTT

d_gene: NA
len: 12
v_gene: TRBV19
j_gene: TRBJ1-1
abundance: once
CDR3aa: CATGLRGSEAFF
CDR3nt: TGTGCCACGGGGTTACGGGGGTCTGAAGCTTTCTTT

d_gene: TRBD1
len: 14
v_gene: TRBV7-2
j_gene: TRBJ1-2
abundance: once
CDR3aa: CASSWTTGPDGYTF
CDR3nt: TGTGCCAGCAGCTGGACGACAGGGCCGGATGGCTACACCTTC

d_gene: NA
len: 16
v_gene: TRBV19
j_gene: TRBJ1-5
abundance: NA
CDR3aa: CASNGKATRHNQPQHF
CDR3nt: TGTGCCAGTAACGGAAAGGCCACCCGTCACAATCAGCCCCAGCATTTT

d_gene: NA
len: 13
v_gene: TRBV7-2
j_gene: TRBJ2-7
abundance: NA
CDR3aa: CASSLSNSYEQYF
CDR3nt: TGTGCCAGCAGCTTATCGAATAGCTACGAGCAGTACTTC

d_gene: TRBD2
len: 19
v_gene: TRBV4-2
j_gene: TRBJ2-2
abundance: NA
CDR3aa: CASSRRLAGGSADTGELFF
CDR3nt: TGTGCCAGCAGCCGCAGACTAGCGGGGGGATCGGCGGACACCGGGGAGCTGTTTTTT

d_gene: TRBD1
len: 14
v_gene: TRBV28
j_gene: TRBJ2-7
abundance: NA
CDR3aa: CASSFGDRVAEQYF
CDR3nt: TGTGCCAGCTCATTCGGGGACAGGGTAGCCGAGCAGTACTTC

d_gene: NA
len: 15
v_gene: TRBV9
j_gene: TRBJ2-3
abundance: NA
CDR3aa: CASSVVGGSTDTQYF
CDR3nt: TGTGCCAGCAGCGTAGTAGGCGGTAGCACAGATACGCAGTATTTT

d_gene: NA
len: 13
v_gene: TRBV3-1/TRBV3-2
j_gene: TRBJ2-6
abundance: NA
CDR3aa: CASSQGGANVLTF
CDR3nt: TGTGCCAGCAGCCAGGGTGGGGCCAACGTCCTGACTTTC

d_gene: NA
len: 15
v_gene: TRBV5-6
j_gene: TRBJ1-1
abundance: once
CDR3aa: CASRPGHKVGTEAFF
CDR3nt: TGTGCCAGCAGACCGGGACACAAGGTGGGGACTGAAGCTTTCTTT

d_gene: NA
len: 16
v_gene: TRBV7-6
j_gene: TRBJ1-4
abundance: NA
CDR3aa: CASSLRSGVTNEKLFF
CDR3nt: TGTGCCAGCAGCTTACGAAGTGGAGTGACTAATGAAAAACTGTTTTTT

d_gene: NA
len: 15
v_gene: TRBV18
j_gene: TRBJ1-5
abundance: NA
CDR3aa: CASSPRGFPNQPQHF
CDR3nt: TGTGCCAGCTCCCCGCGGGGATTTCCAAATCAGCCCCAGCATTTT

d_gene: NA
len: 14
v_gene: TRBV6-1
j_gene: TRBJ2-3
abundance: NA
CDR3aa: CASSEGMGSSTQYF
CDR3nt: TGTGCCAGCAGTGAAGGAATGGGTAGCAGTACGCAGTATTTT

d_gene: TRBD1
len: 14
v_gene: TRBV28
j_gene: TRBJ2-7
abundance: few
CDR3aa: CASSSTGGRYEQYF
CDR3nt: TGTGCCAGCAGTTCCACAGGGGGAAGGTACGAGCAGTACTTC

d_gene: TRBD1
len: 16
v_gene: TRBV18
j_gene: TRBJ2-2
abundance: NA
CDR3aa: CASSRDSPANTGELFF
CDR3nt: TGTGCCAGCTCACGGGACAGCCCCGCAAACACCGGGGAGCTGTTTTTT

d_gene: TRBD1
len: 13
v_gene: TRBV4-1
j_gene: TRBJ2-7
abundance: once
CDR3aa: CASSQTGLREQYF
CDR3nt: TGCGCCAGCAGCCAGACAGGGTTGCGAGAGCAGTACTTC

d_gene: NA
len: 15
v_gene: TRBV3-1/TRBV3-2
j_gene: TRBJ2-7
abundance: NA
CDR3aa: CASGPPGANGYEQYF
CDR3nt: TGTGCCAGCGGCCCTCCGGGCGCGAACGGCTACGAGCAGTACTTC

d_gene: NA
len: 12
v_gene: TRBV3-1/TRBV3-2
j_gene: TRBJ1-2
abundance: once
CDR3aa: CASSQYQDGYTF
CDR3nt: TGTGCCAGCAGCCAGTATCAGGATGGCTACACCTTC

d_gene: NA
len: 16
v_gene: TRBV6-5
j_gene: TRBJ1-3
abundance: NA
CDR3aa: CASSYSGTAAGNTIYF
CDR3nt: TGTGCCAGCAGTTACTCGGGGACGGCTGCTGGAAACACCATATATTTT

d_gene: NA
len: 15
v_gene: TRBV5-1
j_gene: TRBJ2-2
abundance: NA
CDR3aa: CASGGQGLVTGELFF
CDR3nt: TGCGCCAGCGGCGGGCAGGGTTTAGTAACCGGGGAGCTGTTTTTT

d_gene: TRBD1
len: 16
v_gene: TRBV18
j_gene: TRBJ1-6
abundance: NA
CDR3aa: CASSPRGRVVDSPLHF
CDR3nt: TGTGCCAGCTCACCAAGGGGGCGCGTCGTAGATTCACCCCTCCACTTT

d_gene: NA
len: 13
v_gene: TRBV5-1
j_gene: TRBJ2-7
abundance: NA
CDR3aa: CASSLELSYEQYF
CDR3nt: TGCGCCAGCAGCTTAGAGCTCTCCTACGAGCAGTACTTC

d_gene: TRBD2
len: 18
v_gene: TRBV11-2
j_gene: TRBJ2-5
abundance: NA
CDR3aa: CASSPRRLAGEDRETQYF
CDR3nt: TGTGCCAGCAGCCCTAGGCGGCTAGCGGGCGAGGATAGGGAGACCCAGTACTTC

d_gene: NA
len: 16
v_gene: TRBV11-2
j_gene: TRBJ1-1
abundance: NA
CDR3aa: CASSTRLGSMNTEAFF
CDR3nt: TGTGCCAGCAGCACTCGCCTGGGGAGCATGAACACTGAAGCTTTCTTT

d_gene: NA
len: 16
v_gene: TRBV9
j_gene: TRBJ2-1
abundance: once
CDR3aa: CASSVGRGSSYNEQFF
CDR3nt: TGTGCCAGCAGCGTAGGGCGGGGAAGCTCCTACAATGAGCAGTTCTTC

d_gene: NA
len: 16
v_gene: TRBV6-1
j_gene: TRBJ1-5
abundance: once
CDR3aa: CASSGQQGRSNQPQHF
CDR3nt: TGTGCCAGCAGTGGCCAACAGGGAAGGAGCAATCAGCCCCAGCATTTT

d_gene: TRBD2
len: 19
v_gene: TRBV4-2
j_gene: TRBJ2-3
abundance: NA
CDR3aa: CASSQDGREGLLAPDTQYF
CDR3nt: TGTGCCAGCAGCCAAGACGGGCGGGAGGGCCTTCTGGCCCCAGATACGCAGTATTTT

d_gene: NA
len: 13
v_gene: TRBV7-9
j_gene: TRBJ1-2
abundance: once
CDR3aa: CASSLAGDYGYTF
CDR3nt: TGTGCCAGCAGCTTAGCGGGGGACTATGGCTACACCTTC

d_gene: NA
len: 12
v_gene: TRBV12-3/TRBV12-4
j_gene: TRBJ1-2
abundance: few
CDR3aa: CAIVHLGYGYTF
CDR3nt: TGTGCCATCGTTCACCTTGGCTATGGCTACACCTTC

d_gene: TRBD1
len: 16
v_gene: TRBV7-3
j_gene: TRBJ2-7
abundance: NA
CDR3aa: CASSLMGGTGAYEQYF
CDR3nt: TGTGCCAGCAGCTTAATGGGGGGGACAGGGGCCTACGAGCAGTACTTC

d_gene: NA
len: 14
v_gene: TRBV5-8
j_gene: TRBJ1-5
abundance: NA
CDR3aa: CASSLRGNYQPQHF
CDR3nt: TGTGCCAGCAGCTTGCGGGGGAATTATCAGCCCCAGCATTTT

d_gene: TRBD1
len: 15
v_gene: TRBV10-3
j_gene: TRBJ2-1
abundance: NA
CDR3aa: CAISETGTGLNEQFF
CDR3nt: TGTGCCATCAGTGAAACCGGGACAGGACTGAATGAGCAGTTCTTC

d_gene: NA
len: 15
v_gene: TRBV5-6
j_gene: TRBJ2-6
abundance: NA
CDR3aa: CASSLWRTGANVLTF
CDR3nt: TGTGCCAGCAGCTTGTGGCGCACCGGGGCCAACGTCCTGACTTTC

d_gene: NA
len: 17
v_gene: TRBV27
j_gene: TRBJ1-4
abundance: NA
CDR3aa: CASSFSQTYSTNEKLFF
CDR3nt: TGTGCCAGCAGTTTTTCCCAGACATATTCAACTAATGAAAAACTGTTTTTT

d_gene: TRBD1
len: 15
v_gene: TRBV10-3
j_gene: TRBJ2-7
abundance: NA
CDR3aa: CAISEGPGGRHEQYF
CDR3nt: TGTGCCATCAGTGAGGGGCCAGGGGGCAGACACGAGCAGTACTTC

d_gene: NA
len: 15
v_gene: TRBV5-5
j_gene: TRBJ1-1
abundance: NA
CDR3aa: CASSPTRGMNTEAFF
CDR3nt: TGTGCCAGCAGCCCCACACGCGGGATGAACACTGAAGCTTTCTTT

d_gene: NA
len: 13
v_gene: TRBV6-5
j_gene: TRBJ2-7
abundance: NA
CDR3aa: CASSYILGYEQYF
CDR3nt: TGTGCCAGCAGTTACATTCTTGGCTACGAGCAGTACTTC

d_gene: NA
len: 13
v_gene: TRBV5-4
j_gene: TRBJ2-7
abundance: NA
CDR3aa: CASKRGLGGEQYF
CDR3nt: TGTGCCAGCAAAAGGGGGCTCGGGGGCGAGCAGTACTTC

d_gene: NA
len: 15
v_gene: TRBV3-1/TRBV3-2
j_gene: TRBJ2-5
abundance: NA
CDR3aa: CASSQLETYQETQYF
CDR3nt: TGTGCCAGCAGCCAACTCGAGACATACCAAGAGACCCAGTACTTC

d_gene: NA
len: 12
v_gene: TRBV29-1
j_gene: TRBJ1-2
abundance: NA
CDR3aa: CSVEKGDHGYTF
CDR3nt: TGCAGCGTTGAGAAGGGGGATCATGGCTACACCTTC